Below are 29 T cell receptor beta chains sequenced from a single sample in a study of brain T cells in children with intractable seizures. Libraries were prepared by immunoSEQ multiplex PCR; TCRdb keeps only in-frame clonotypes and omits some of them. Of around 44,000 clones listed, 80% to 95% were seen once; the top ten hold 6.3%. This sample comprised peripheral blood, obtained at surgery. Receptors originate from a girl aged 2-10 years with tuberous sclerosis and intractable seizures.

This chain links TRBV14 with TRBJ2-5, with D possibly matching TRBD2 (5 bases). CDR3 length: 15 amino acids. Germline V gene sequence: CDR1 SGHDN, CDR2 FVKESK. Trimming cost V 4 bases and J 7 bases, with 19 bases left between them. The CDR3 sequence is CASSPSPSGMGTQYF. In nucleotides, the CDR3 is TGTGCCAGCAGCCCATCGCCCTCGGGAATGGGGACCCAGTACTTC.

This chain joins TRBV10-1 and TRBJ1-2; 7 nucleotides line up with TRBD1. The V segment lost 6 bases and the J segment 4 bases; nucleotides outside the gene matches: 8. Germline CDR1 is WNHNN and CDR2 is SYGVQD (reference sequence). The CDR3 contains 14 residues. The CDR3 region has the DNA TGCGCCAGCAGCCTCGGGACAGAGATCTATGGCTACACCTTC. Encoded protein: CASSLGTEIYGYTF.

J is TRBJ2-5 and V is TRBV14; maybe TRBD1 (5 bases). Germline CDR1 and CDR2: SGHDN and FVKESK. The CDR3 runs 15 residues. Trimming shortened V by 1 base and J by 5 bases, and 14 bases separated the two germline ends. CDR3 protein: CASSQVGRVVETQYF. CDR3 nucleotide sequence: TGTGCCAGCAGCCAAGTGGGCAGGGTAGTGGAGACCCAGTACTTC.

The chain couples TRBV2 to TRBJ1-4, with TRBD1 matching over 10 bases. The CDR3 is 14 amino acids. Germline V gene lookup returns CDR1 SNHLY and CDR2 FYNNEI. J gave up 8 bases and V 6 bases, and 6 bases lay outside the gene matches. DNA for the CDR3: TGTGCCAGCAGCGCCGACAGGGGGCGGGAAAAACTGTTTTTT. Protein product: CASSADRGREKLFF.

The V gene is TRBV7-9, the J gene TRBJ2-1; no clear D. The CDR3 covers 14 residues. CDR1 is SEHNR and CDR2 is FQNEAQ in the germline V gene (reference sequence). The V end was cut by 4 bases, the J end by 5 bases, with 12 bases between. The CDR3: CASSSSDGHNEQFF. The CDR3 nucleotides are TGTGCCAGCAGCTCGTCGGACGGACACAATGAGCAGTTCTTC.

The V and J genes are TRBV7-2 and TRBJ2-7; D possibly corresponds to TRBD2 (5 bases). The CDR3 covers 14 residues. The germline V gene has CDR1 SGHTA and CDR2 FQGNSA. Trimming stripped 7 bases from V and 3 bases from J, with 16 bases between. The CDR3 region is CASTRTEAGYEQYF. The CDR3 region has the DNA TGTGCCAGCACCAGGACGGAGGCCGGCTACGAGCAGTACTTC. Full variable domain (missing parts from reference TRBV7-2 and TRBJ2-7): GAGVSQSPSNKVTEKGKDVELRCDPISGHTALYWYRQSLGQGLEFLIYFQGNSAPDKSGLPSDRFSAERTGGSVSTLTIQRTQQEDSAVYLCASTRTEAGYEQYFGPGTRLTVT.

In this sample, this clone is medium-sized (0.01 to 0.1%). V usage is TRBV9 and J usage is TRBJ1-1, with TRBD1 as a possible D gene (6 bases). The V and J ends lost 0 bases and 0 bases respectively, with 15 bases between them. The germline V gene encodes CDR1 SGDLS and CDR2 YYNGEE. CDR3 length: 17 amino acids. CDR3 loop: CASSVAAGGRVNTEAFF. CDR3 nucleotide sequence: TGTGCCAGCAGCGTAGCCGCGGGGGGCAGGGTGAACACTGAAGCTTTCTTT.

V and J are TRBV28 and TRBJ1-1; D remains ambiguous. V lost 5 bases and J 5 bases, leaving 15 bases between the germline ends. The CDR3 has 14 residues. CDR1 and CDR2 (germline): MDHEN, SYDVKM. The CDR3 DNA sequence: TGTGCCAGCAGTCCGTCGGGGTCTCGGACTGAAGCTTTCTTT. Translation gives CASSPSGSRTEAFF.

The gene calls are TRBV7-9 and TRBJ1-2; no clear D gene. Germline V gene sequence: CDR1 SEHNR, CDR2 FQNEAQ (reference sequence). The V and J ends lost 2 bases and 4 bases respectively, with 14 bases between them. This CDR3 contains 15 residues. The CDR3 loop is CASSLRCTEVYGYTF. CDR3 sequence (DNA): TGTGCCAGCAGCTTACGGTGCACGGAAGTCTATGGCTACACCTTC.

V usage is TRBV4-1 and J usage is TRBJ2-3; D might be TRBD1 or TRBD2, each matching 6 bases. V gave up 1 base and J gave up 0 bases, with 11 bases separating them. Per germline, CDR1 MGHRA and CDR2 YSYEKL. CDR3 length equals 16 residues. CDR3: CASSQGGAPSTDTQYF. CDR3 bases: TGCGCCAGCAGCCAAGGGGGGGCCCCTAGCACAGATACGCAGTATTTT.

The chain combines TRBV5-8 with TRBJ2-3; D remains unclear. CDR1 and CDR2 (germline): SGHTS, YDEGEE. Deletions cut 1 base from V and 6 bases from J, with 6 bases between. The CDR3 runs to 12 residues. The CDR3 here is CASSLLGDTQYF. In nucleotides, the CDR3 is TGTGCCAGCAGCTTGTTGGGGGATACGCAGTATTTT.

In DNA form, the CDR3 reads TGTGCCAGCAGCAAACGCAAAGGCGACAGTTACGAGCAGTACTTC. Its translation is CASSKRKGDSYEQYF. This rearrangement joins TRBV21-1 to TRBJ2-7; the D call in the table, TRBD1, was not verified against the DNA. TRBV21-1 counts as a pseudogene. The CDR3 length is 15 residues.

The chain has TRBV27 and TRBJ2-1; unclear D gene. The V gene's germline CDR1 is MNHEY and CDR2 SMNVEV (reference sequence). V lost 8 bases and J lost 7, with 12 bases in between. The CDR3 is 12 residues long. CDR3 DNA: TGTGCCAGCTTCGAGTCCGAGAATGAGCAGTTCTTC. Its protein is CASFESENEQFF.

V usage is TRBV6-1 and J usage is TRBJ1-1; no definite D call. The CDR3 has 14 residues. The V end lost 2 bases, the J end lost 1 base, and 8 bases lay between the germline ends. The germline V gene encodes CDR1 MNHNS and CDR2 SASEGT. DNA for the CDR3: TGTGCCAGCAGTGAACAGTTTTCGAACACTGAAGCTTTCTTT. Its translation: CASSEQFSNTEAFF.

The CDR3 spells CATSDPLAGQFTNEQFF. Here the CDR3 DNA reads TGTGCCACCAGTGACCCGTTAGCGGGCCAATTCACCAATGAGCAGTTCTTC. The chain uses TRBV24-1 and TRBJ2-1, with 7 bases matching TRBD2. Trimming at V came to 4 bases and at J to 6 bases, leaving 14 bases not matched to a gene. The CDR3 has 17 amino acids. The germline CDR1 and CDR2 sequences are KGHDR and SFDVKD.

The rearrangement uses TRBV6-4 and TRBJ1-1; D not certain. This CDR3 contains 13 residues. In germline, CDR1 is MRHNA, CDR2 SNTAGT. The V end was cut by 5 bases, the J end by 0 bases, with 7 bases between. The CDR3 sequence: CASSFELNTEAFF. The CDR3 nucleotides read TGTGCCAGCAGTTTCGAATTGAACACTGAAGCTTTCTTT.

The chain is built from TRBV5-1 and TRBJ1-5; TRBD1 is a possible D gene (6 bases). CDR3 length: 14 residues. The germline V gene has CDR1 SGHRS and CDR2 YFSETQ. Trimming pared 0 bases from V and 4 bases from J, leaving 8 bases between. CDR3 amino acids: CASSLAGDNQPQHF. The DNA of the CDR3 is TGCGCCAGCAGCTTGGCAGGGGATAATCAGCCCCAGCATTTT.

The rearrangement uses TRBV30 and TRBJ1-2; D is ambiguous. V was shortened by 0 bases and J by 3 bases, with 11 bases between the two germline ends. CDR1 is GTSNPN, CDR2 SVGIG, per germline (reference sequence). This CDR3 has 14 amino acids. CDR3 amino acids: CAWSVLPGHYGYTF. In DNA form, the CDR3 reads TGTGCCTGGAGTGTATTGCCAGGCCACTATGGCTACACCTTC.

The V gene is TRBV18, the J gene TRBJ2-1; TRBD1 agrees at 10 bases. After removal of 5 bases from V and 10 bases from J, the junction contained 11 bases not matched to a gene. From germline, CDR1 is KGHSH and CDR2 LQKENI. The CDR3 covers 15 residues. CDR3 in DNA: TGTGCCAGCTCAACGGACAGGGGGGGAACATGGGAGCAGTTCTTC. Translation: CASSTDRGGTWEQFF.

V and J are TRBV5-1 and TRBJ2-5; 11 bases fit TRBD1. CDR1 is SGHRS and CDR2 is YFSETQ in the germline V gene. CDR3 length: 17 residues. V lost 0 bases, J lost 4 bases, and 8 bases stayed unmatched. The CDR3 region has the DNA TGCGCCAGCAGCTTGGCCGGGACAGGGGGTAGTGGAGAGACCCAGTACTTC. This gives the protein CASSLAGTGGSGETQYF.

The chain carries TRBV27 and TRBJ2-3, with D perhaps matching TRBD1 or TRBD2 (5 bases each). This CDR3 has 15 residues. Germline lookup yields CDR1 MNHEY and CDR2 SMNVEV (reference sequence). Trimming shortened V by 6 bases and J by 2 bases, and 15 bases separated the two germline ends. CDR3: CASSLIWGSTDTQYF. The CDR3 region has the DNA TGTGCCAGCAGCCTCATTTGGGGGTCCACAGATACGCAGTATTTT.

J is TRBJ1-1 and V is TRBV2; 11 bases agree with TRBD1. The CDR3 totals 17 residues. The V gene end was trimmed by 5 bases and the J gene end by 1 base; junction bases not matched to a gene: 9. Germline-derived CDR1 and CDR2 are SNHLY and FYNNEI. The CDR3 DNA reads TGTGCCAGCAGTCCTCGGACAGGGGGCTTCGGGAACACTGAAGCTTTCTTT. It is translated as CASSPRTGGFGNTEAFF.

V usage is TRBV5-1 and J usage is TRBJ1-2; 7 positions match TRBD1. The V and J ends lost 4 bases and 0 bases, in that order; junction bases with no gene match: 6. Germline CDR1 and CDR2: SGHRS and YFSETQ. The CDR3 length is 15 residues. The CDR3 region has the DNA TGCGCCAGCAGCCAATGGACAGGCTCTAACTATGGCTACACCTTC. Translation: CASSQWTGSNYGYTF.

The chain recombines TRBV6-5 with TRBJ2-4; D uncertain. Germline-derived CDR1 and CDR2 are MNHEY and SVGAGI. Trimming left V 8 bases short and J 0 bases short, with 14 bases between. CDR3 length: 15 amino acids. In DNA, the CDR3 is TGTGCCAGCTCCTTTTCAGAAAGAGCCAAAAACATTCAGTACTTC. It is translated as CASSFSERAKNIQYF.

This chain uses TRBV24-1 with TRBJ2-1; 7 bases agree with TRBD1. The CDR3 is 14 amino acids. Germline V CDR1 and CDR2: KGHDR, SFDVKD. V shed 4 bases, J shed 6 bases, and the junction held 5 bases outside the gene matches. In DNA, the CDR3 is TGTGCCACCAGTGACTCGGACAGGACCAATGAGCAGTTCTTC. This sequence encodes CATSDSDRTNEQFF.

This chain uses TRBV7-9 with TRBJ1-6, with 8 bases lining up with TRBD1. V lost 1 base, J lost 8 bases, and 7 bases stayed unmatched. CDR1 and CDR2 (germline): SEHNR, FQNEAQ (reference sequence). The CDR3 is 16 amino acids. The CDR3 nucleotides are TGTGCCAGCAGCTTAGGGACAGGGAGGCCGGATTCACCCCTCCACTTT. This sequence encodes CASSLGTGRPDSPLHF.

CDR3 residues: CARSLGKGAWRGNTIYF. CDR3 nucleotides: TGTGCCAGAAGCTTGGGAAAGGGGGCTTGGAGAGGAAACACCATATATTTT. The V gene is TRBV5-3, the J gene TRBJ1-3; 7 nucleotides line up with TRBD1. TRBV5-3 is annotated as an ORF whose role is uncertain. The trim removed 0 bases at V and 4 bases at J, leaving 10 bases unmatched. The length of the CDR3 is 17 residues.

The gene calls are TRBV6-6 and TRBJ1-5; TRBD1 is a possible D gene (5 bases). The CDR3 is 15 residues long. Germline loops: CDR1 MNHNY, CDR2 SVGAGI (reference sequence). V was trimmed by 5 bases and J by 0 bases, leaving 11 bases between them. CDR3 sequence: CASSRDSNSNQPQHF. In DNA form, the CDR3 reads TGTGCCAGCAGTAGAGACAGTAATAGCAATCAGCCCCAGCATTTT.

The chain uses TRBV5-1 and TRBJ2-6, with 7 bases lining up with TRBD1. Germline CDR1 and CDR2: SGHRS and YFSETQ. The CDR3 is 18 amino acids. V shed 0 bases and J 0 bases; nucleotides not matched to a gene: 6. CDR3 protein: CASSLGRQGYSGANVLTF. For the CDR3, the DNA is TGCGCCAGCAGCTTGGGGAGACAGGGCTACTCTGGGGCCAACGTCCTGACTTTC.